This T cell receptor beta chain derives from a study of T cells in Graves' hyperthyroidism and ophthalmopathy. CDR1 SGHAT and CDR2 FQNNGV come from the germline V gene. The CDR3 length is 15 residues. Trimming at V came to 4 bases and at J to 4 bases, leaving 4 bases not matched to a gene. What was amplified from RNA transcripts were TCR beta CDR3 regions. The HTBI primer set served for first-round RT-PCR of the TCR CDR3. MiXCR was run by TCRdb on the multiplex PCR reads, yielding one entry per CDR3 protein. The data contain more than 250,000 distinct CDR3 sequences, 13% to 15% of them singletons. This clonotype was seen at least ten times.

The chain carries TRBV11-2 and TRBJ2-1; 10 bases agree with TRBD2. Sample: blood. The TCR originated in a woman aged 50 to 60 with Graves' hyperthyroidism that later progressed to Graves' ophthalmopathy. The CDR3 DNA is TGTGCCAGCAGCTATAGCGGGAGGTCGTACAATGAGCAGTTCTTC. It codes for CASSYSGRSYNEQFF.